The present T cell receptor beta chain was sequenced within a study of regulatory T cells in long-lasting Graves disease. On the study more broadly: Graves' patients, newly diagnosed, had taken antithyroid drugs under 3 months.

Arm-PCR with iRepertoire HTBI primers amplified the CDR3 regions for these TCR beta libraries. TCRdb re-derived calls from the multiplex PCR reads in MiXCR, one entry per CDR3 protein. The sample has 350,000 to 450,000 distinct CDR3 sequences; over 15% are singletons. This clonotype was found many times. Its antigen is not known. Notes on the study in general: Those with persistent disease had in common more public clonotypes (more than 2,500) than new patients (about 900). Persistent disease showed a preference for TRBV28, TRBJ1-2 and TRBJ2-5.

The V gene's germline CDR1 is LGHDT and CDR2 YNNKEL (reference sequence). V lost 3 bases, J lost 0 bases, and 8 bases stayed unmatched. The CDR3 is 16 amino acids. Time point given: newly diagnosed GD, antithyroid drugs for less than 3 months. Scientists built the TCR library using RNA that was extracted from PBMCs. These records were also assigned to another study, of T cells in Graves' hyperthyroidism and ophthalmopathy. From that paper: The study used the HTBI primer set for a first-round RT-PCR of the TCR CDR3.

The chain links TRBV3-1 to TRBJ2-7; 7 nucleotides agree with TRBD1. Source: peripheral blood mononuclear cells (PBMCs), taken at new diagnosis, from a patient treated with antithyroid drugs. The TCR was taken from a man aged 40-49 years with Graves disease. The CDR3 DNA sequence: TGTGCCAGCAGCCATACGACAGGGAGCGCCTCCTACGAGCAGTACTTC. Protein product: CASSHTTGSASYEQYF.